This T cell receptor beta chain was retrieved from a study of PD-1 blockade in classical Hodgkin lymphoma. Study-level findings and limits: Exclusion removed patients who began nivolumab under 1 year after ASCT. Complete responders possessed baseline diversity comparable to newly diagnosed patients.

The data were produced by immunoSEQ multiplex PCR, yet TCRdb's version contains in-frame clones alone and is incomplete. The table records 25,000 to 35,000 clones, 60% to 75% of them present only once. J was trimmed by 3 bases and V by 3 bases; bases with no gene match: 11. In germline, CDR1 is SGHVS, CDR2 FQNEAQ. The CDR3 is 17 amino acids. Each patient relapsed following autologous stem cell transplantation, and prior brentuximab vedotin exposure differed. About this clone itself: Its antigen is unknown.

The V and J genes are TRBV7-8 and TRBJ2-7; 10 nucleotides align to TRBD2. The sequences come from peripheral blood mononuclear cells (PBMCs), collected before the second cycle of nivolumab. The clonotype was recovered from a human donor with classical Hodgkin lymphoma. CDR3 sequence: CASSLSGGARTNYEQYF. The CDR3 coding sequence is TGTGCCAGCAGCTTGAGCGGGGGGGCCCGGACAAACTACGAGCAGTACTTC.